This T cell receptor beta chain was identified during a study of T cell repertoires in cytomegalovirus infection. The overall study: Public TCR beta signatures provided an indication of both CMV infection and a matching HLA type.

Using its own MiXCR run on the reads, TCRdb lists one record per CDR3 protein. Seen here are approximately 990,000 distinct CDR3 sequences, roughly 31% observed once, and the top ten hold about an eighth. General observations from the study: The study found HLA-C-restricted CMV-specific TCR beta clonotypes dominating the ex vivo response.

CDR1 and CDR2 from the germline V gene are SEHNR and FQNEAQ (reference sequence). The CDR3 has 14 amino acids. Trimming shortened V by 4 bases and J by 4 bases, and 11 bases separated the two germline ends. About this clonotype itself: Its antigen remains unidentified.

This sequence joins TRBV7-9 and TRBJ1-5, with a weak D call TRBD1 (5 bases). This TCR was recovered from a human donor in good health (CMV status not recorded). Some clones in this sample may be carry-over from other donors' samples. This specimen was cultured CD8+ T cells from PBMCs, taken from culture after CMV antigen stimulation. The chain's CDR3 is CASSSGPANQPQHF. CDR3 coding DNA: TGTGCCAGCAGCTCAGGGCCGGCTAATCAGCCCCAGCATTTT. Full variable domain (outside the CDR3, taken from reference TRBV7-9 and TRBJ1-5): DTGVSQNPRHKITKRGQNVTFRCDPISEHNRLYWYRQTLGQGPEFLTYFQNEAQLEKSRLLSDRFSAERPKGSFSTLEIQRTEQGDSAMYLCASSSGPANQPQHFGDGTRLSIL.